This T cell receptor (beta chain) was observed in a study of blood T cell repertoires in COVID-19. About the study: Recovery meant two consecutive negative NP/OP PCR tests, professional clearance, or resolved symptoms. Spain, Italy and the United States supplied samples that represented acute and convalescent COVID-19.

The method was immunoSEQ multiplex PCR; TCRdb's version includes in-frame clones alone and lacks a portion of them. The sample consists of some 300,000 clones, 88% of them appearing once. The participants were between 18 and 89 years old and came from under 25 US areas. This clone was seen only once. V lost 3 bases and J lost 0, with 10 bases in between. The length of the CDR3 is 15 residues. The germline CDR1 and CDR2 sequences are SGHTS and YDEGEE. The receptor was derived from a woman between 55 and 75 years old in a cohort exposed to, infected with or recovered from COVID-19 (not recorded which). The sequencing sample was made of PBMCs or T cells enriched from blood (not recorded which). The V gene is TRBV5-8, the J gene TRBJ1-3; D is unresolved. This chain's CDR3 is CASSSPGTSGNTIYF. The CDR3, as DNA: TGTGCCAGCAGCTCACCGGGAACCTCTGGAAACACCATATATTTT.